This T cell receptor beta chain was recorded in a study of blood T cell repertoires in COVID-19. Study details: Some COVID-19 samples were acute and others convalescent; all came from the United States, Italy and Spain.

This clone came up a few times. The CDR3 covers 14 residues. Germline V gene sequence: CDR1 MDHEN, CDR2 SYDVKM. Trimming pared 5 bases from V and 6 bases from J, leaving 14 bases between. Original analysis: Amplification with reference gene primers provided the estimates of nucleated cell counts. Using immunoSEQ multiplex PCR, the repertoire was profiled, and TCRdb retains in-frame clones only, with some absent. The D gene and trimming were derived from the DNA, and the V and J assignments and clone size from that table. The sample shows under 250,000 clones, roughly 90% of them seen only once. Participants came from about 23 US areas, aged roughly 18 to 89 years. Grouping used clinical history reported by participants in a survey and questionnaire.

The sample taken for sequencing was PBMCs or T cells enriched from blood (not recorded which). The V gene is TRBV28, the J gene TRBJ1-5, with D possibly TRBD1 on 6 matching bases. This clonotype was obtained from a woman aged 25 to 45 with acute COVID-19. CDR3 amino acids: CASSTRGGFQPQHF. Written as DNA, the CDR3 is TGTGCCAGCAGTACCAGGGGAGGGTTTCAGCCCCAGCATTTT.